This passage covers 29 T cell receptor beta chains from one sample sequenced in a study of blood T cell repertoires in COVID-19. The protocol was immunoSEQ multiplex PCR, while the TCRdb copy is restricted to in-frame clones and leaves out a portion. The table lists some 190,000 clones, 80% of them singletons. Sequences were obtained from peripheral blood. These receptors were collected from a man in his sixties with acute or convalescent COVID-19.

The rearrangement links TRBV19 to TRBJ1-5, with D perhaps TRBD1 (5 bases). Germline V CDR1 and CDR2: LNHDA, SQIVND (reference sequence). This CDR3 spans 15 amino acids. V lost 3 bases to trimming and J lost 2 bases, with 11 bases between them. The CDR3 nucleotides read TGTGCCAGTAGTATCGGGGGATCTCGCAATCAGCCCCAGCATTTT. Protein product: CASSIGGSRNQPQHF.

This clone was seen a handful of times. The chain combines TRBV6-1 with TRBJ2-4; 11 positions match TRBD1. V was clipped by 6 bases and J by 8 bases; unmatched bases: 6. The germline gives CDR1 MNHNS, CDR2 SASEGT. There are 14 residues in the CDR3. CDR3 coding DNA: TGTGCCAGCAGATCCGGGACAGGGGGGGACATTCAGTACTTC. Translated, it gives CASRSGTGGDIQYF.

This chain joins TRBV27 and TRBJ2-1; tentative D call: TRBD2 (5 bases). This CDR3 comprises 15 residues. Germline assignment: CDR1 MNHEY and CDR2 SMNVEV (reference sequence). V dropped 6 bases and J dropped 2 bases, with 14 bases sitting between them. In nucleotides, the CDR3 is TGTGCCAGCAGCCTCAGCGGCACGCCCTACAATGAGCAGTTCTTC. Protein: CASSLSGTPYNEQFF.

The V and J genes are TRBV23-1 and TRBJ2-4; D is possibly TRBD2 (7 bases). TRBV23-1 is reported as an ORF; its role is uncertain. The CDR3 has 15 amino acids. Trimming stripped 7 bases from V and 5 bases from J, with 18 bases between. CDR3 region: CASTKQGGEENIQYF. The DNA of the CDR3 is TGCGCCAGCACAAAACAGGGAGGGGAAGAAAACATTCAGTACTTC.

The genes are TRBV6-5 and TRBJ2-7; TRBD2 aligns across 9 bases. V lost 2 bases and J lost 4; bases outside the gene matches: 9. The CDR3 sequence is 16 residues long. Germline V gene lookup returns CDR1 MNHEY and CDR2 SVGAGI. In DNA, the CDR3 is TGTGCCAGCAGTTACGGTAATAGCGGGAGTGGTTACGAGCAGTACTTC. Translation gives CASSYGNSGSGYEQYF.

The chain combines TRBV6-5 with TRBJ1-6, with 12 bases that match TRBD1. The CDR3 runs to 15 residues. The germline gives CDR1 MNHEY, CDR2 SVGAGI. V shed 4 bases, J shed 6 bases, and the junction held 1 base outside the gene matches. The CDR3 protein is CASSWDRGRNSPLHF. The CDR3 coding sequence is TGTGCCAGCAGTTGGGACAGGGGGCGTAATTCACCCCTCCACTTT.

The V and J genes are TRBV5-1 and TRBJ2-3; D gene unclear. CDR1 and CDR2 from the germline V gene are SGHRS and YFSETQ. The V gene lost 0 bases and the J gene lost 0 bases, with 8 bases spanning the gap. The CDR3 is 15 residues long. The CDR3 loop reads CASSLGAASTDTQYF. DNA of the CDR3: TGCGCCAGCAGCTTGGGGGCAGCTAGCACAGATACGCAGTATTTT.

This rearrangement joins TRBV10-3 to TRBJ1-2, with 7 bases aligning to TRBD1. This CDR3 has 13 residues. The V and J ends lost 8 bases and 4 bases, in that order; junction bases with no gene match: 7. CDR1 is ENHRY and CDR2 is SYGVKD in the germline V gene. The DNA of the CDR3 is TGTGCCATCCAGACAGGGACGGGCTATGGCTACACCTTC. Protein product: CAIQTGTGYGYTF.

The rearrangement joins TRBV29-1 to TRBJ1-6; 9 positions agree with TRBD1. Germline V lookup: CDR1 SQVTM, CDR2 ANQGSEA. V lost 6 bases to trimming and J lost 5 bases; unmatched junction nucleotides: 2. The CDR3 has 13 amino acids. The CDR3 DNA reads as TGCAGCGTAGGGACAGGGAATAATTCACCCCTCCACTTT. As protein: CSVGTGNNSPLHF.

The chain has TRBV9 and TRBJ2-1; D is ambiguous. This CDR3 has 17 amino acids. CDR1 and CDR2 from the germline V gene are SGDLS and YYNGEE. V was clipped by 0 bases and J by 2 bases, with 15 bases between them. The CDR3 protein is CASSVDFAERPYNEQFF. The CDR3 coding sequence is TGTGCCAGCAGCGTAGACTTTGCGGAGAGACCCTACAATGAGCAGTTCTTC.

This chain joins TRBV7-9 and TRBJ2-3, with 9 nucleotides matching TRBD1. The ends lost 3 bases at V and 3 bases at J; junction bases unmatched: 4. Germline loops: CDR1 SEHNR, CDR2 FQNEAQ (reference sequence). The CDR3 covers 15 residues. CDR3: CASSLGTGRTDTQYF. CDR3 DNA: TGTGCCAGCAGCTTGGGGACAGGGAGGACAGATACGCAGTATTTT.

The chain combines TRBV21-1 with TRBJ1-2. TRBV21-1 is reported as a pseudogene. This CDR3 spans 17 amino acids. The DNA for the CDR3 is TGTGCCAGCAGCAAATCCCGGGAAAAACAGTCTAACTATGGCTACACCTTC. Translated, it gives CASSKSREKQSNYGYTF.

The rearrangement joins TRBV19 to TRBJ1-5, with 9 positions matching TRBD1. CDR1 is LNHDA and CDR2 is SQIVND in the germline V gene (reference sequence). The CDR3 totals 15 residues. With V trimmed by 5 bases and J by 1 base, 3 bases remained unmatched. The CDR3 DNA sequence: TGTGCCAGTAGTCACGGGACAGGGAGCAATCAGCCCCAGCATTTT. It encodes CASSHGTGSNQPQHF.

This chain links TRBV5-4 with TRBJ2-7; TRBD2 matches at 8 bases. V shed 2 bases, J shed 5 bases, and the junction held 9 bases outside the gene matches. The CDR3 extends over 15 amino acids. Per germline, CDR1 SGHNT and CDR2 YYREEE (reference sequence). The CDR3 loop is CASSFLGTSNHEQYF. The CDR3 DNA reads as TGTGCCAGCAGCTTTCTCGGGACTAGTAACCACGAGCAGTACTTC.

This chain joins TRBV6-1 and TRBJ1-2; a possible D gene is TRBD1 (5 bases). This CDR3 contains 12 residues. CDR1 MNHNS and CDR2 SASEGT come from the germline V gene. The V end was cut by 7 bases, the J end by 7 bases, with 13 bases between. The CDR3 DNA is TGTGCCAGCATATCCGAGGGACTTGGCTACACCTTC. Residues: CASISEGLGYTF.

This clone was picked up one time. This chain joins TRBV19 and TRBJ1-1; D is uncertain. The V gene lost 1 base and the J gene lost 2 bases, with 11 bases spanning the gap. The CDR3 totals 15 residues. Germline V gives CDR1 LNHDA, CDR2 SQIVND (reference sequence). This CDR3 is CASSIGTGFNTEAFF. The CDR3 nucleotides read TGTGCCAGTAGTATAGGAACGGGATTCAACACTGAAGCTTTCTTT.

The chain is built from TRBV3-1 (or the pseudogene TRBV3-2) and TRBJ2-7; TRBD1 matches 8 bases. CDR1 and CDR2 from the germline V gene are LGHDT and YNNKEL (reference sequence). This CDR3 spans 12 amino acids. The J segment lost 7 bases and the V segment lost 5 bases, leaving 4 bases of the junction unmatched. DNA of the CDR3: TGTGCCAGCAGCAGACAGGGGCGGGAGCAGTACTTC. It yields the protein CASSRQGREQYF.

In nucleotides, the CDR3 is TGTGCCACCACGACAGGGGGTGCGAGCACCATATATTTT. It specifies CATTTGGASTIYF. The chain recombines TRBV25-1 with TRBJ1-3; TRBD1 matches 9 bases. The CDR3 totals 13 residues. CDR1 is MGHDK and CDR2 is SYGVNS in the germline V gene. Trimming took 10 bases from V and 9 from J; bases not matched to a gene: 10.

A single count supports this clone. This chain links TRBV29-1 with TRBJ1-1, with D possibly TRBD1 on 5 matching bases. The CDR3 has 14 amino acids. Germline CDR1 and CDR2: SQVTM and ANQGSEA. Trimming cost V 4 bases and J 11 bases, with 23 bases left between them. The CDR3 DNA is TGCAGCGTTGTGTCCTACAGGTCAGAGTTAAGGGCTTTCTTT. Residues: CSVVSYRSELRAFF. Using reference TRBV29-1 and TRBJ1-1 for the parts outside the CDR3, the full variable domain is SAVISQKPSRDICQRGTSLTIQCQVDSQVTMMFWYRQQPGQSLTLIATANQGSEATYESGFVIDKFPISRPNLTFSTLTVSNMSPEDSSIYLCSVVSYRSELRAFFGQGTRLTVV.

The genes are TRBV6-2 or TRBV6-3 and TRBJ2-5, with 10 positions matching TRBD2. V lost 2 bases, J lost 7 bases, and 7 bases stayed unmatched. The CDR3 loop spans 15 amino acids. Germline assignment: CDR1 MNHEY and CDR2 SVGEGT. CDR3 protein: CASSYSGGGPGTQYF. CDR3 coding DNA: TGTGCCAGCAGTTACAGCGGGGGGGGCCCCGGGACCCAGTACTTC.

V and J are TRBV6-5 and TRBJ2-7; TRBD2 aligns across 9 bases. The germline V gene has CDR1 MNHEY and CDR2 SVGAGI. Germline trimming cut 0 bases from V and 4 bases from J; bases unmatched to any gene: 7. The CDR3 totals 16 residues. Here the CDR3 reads CASSYSASGDYYEQYF. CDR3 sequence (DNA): TGTGCCAGCAGTTACTCAGCTAGCGGGGATTATTACGAGCAGTACTTC.

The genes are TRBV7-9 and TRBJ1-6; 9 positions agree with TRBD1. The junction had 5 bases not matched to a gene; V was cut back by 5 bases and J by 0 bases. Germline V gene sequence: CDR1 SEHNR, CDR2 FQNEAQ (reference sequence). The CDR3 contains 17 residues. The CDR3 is CASSPGTGSSYNSPLHF. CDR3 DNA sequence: TGTGCCAGCAGCCCTGGGACAGGGAGCTCCTATAATTCACCCCTCCACTTT.

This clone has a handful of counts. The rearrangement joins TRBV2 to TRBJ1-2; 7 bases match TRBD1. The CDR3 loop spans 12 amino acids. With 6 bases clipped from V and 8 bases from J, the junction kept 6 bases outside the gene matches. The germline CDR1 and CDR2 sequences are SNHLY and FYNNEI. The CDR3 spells CASRGTGVGYTF. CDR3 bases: TGTGCCAGCAGGGGAACAGGGGTAGGCTACACCTTC.

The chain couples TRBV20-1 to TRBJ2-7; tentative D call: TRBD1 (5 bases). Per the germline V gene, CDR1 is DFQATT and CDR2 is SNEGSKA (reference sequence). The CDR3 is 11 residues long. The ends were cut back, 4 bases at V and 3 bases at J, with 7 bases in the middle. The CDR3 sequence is CSATTGYEQYF. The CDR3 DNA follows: TGCAGTGCTACTACAGGCTACGAGCAGTACTTC.

CDR3 nucleotide sequence: TGTGCCAGCAGTATTGGCACGGGGCAAGAGACCCAGTACTTC. Amino acid sequence: CASSIGTGQETQYF. The rearrangement joins TRBV2 to TRBJ2-5, with D tentatively TRBD2 (5 bases). The V and J ends lost 5 bases and 2 bases respectively, with 12 bases between them. Germline CDR1 and CDR2: SNHLY and FYNNEI. CDR3 length: 14 amino acids.

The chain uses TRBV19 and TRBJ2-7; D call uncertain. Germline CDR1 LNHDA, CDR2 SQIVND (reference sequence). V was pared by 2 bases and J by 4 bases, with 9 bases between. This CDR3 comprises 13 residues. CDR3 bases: TGTGCCAGTAGTATATCTCAGTTTTACGAGCAGTACTTC. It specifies CASSISQFYEQYF.

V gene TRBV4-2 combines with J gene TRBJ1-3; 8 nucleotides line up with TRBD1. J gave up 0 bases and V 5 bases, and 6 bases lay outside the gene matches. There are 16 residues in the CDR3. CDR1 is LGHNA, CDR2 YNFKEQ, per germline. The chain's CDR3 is CASSRDRPLSGNTIYF. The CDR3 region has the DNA TGTGCCAGCAGCAGGGACAGGCCTCTCTCTGGAAACACCATATATTTT.

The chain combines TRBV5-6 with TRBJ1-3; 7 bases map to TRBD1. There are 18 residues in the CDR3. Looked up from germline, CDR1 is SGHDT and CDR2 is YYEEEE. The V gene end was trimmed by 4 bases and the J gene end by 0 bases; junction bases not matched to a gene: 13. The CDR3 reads CASSRTGWDSYSGNTIYF. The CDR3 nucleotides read TGTGCCAGCAGCCGAACCGGCTGGGACAGCTACTCTGGAAACACCATATATTTT.

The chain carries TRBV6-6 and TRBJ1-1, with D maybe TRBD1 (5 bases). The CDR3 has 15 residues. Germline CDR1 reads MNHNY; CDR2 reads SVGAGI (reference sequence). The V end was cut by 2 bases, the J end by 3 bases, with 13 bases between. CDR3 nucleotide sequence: TGTGCCAGCAGTTACAGGGGAGGTACGTACACTGAAGCTTTCTTT. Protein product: CASSYRGGTYTEAFF.